Described below is a single T cell receptor beta chain sequence and its context. The study ran its PCR with 60 Vbeta and 13 Jbeta primers. Clones were read by immunoSEQ multiplex PCR, and TCRdb kept only the in-frame ones, dropping some. The sample holds 280,000 or so clones, 85% to 90% seen once. CDR3 length: 14 residues. Germline lookup yields CDR1 ENHRY and CDR2 SYGVKD. Losses at the gene ends were 7 bases for V and 6 bases for J; bases not matched to a gene: 10. This sample was taken from a study of cytomegalovirus exposure and HLA in healthy donors. The sequenced material came from PBMCs. This receptor was identified in a young woman in good health and CMV-seronegative. This chain joins TRBV10-3 and TRBJ2-3; 7 positions match TRBD1. The chain's CDR3 is CAINQLGGGDTQYF. DNA for the CDR3: TGTGCCATCAACCAATTAGGGGGCGGTGATACGCAGTATTTT.